These 17 T cell receptor beta chains were sequenced from one sample in a study of T cells in localized non-small cell lung cancer. Only in-frame clones appear in the TCRdb table, and some are missing; sequencing was by immunoSEQ multiplex PCR. The sample carries about 41,000 clones, roughly 90% recorded once. The sequences come from peripheral blood, collected before any cancer treatment. These receptors originate from an older female donor with stage I squamous cell lung carcinoma.

This clone has a single count. This chain connects TRBV9 to TRBJ2-5, with D unclear. Trimming removed 0 bases at V and 1 base at J, with 7 bases between. This CDR3 has 14 amino acids. Germline V gene lookup returns CDR1 SGDLS and CDR2 YYNGEE. The CDR3 here is CASSVGGVQETQYF. CDR3 DNA: TGTGCCAGCAGCGTAGGTGGCGTCCAAGAGACCCAGTACTTC. Full variable domain (rest looked up from reference TRBV9 and TRBJ2-5): DSGVTQTPKHLITATGQRVTLRCSPRSGDLSVYWYQQSLDQGLQFLIQYYNGEERAKGNILERFSAQQFPDLHSELNLSSLELGDSALYFCASSVGGVQETQYFGPGTRLLVL.

This chain joins TRBV30 and TRBJ1-5; 8 nucleotides agree with TRBD1. CDR1 GTSNPN and CDR2 SVGIG come from the germline V gene (reference sequence). The trim removed 1 base at V and 2 bases at J, leaving 1 base unmatched. CDR3 length: 14 amino acids. This CDR3 is CAWSGGQGNQPQHF. The CDR3 DNA reads TGTGCCTGGAGTGGGGGACAGGGCAATCAGCCCCAGCATTTT.

The rearrangement uses TRBV19 and TRBJ1-4; D uncertain. In germline, CDR1 is LNHDA, CDR2 SQIVND (reference sequence). The CDR3 extends over 14 amino acids. With 7 bases removed from V and 5 bases from J, the gap between germline ends came to 14 bases. For the CDR3, the DNA is TGTGCCAGTACGTTTACGGGAACAAATGAAAAACTGTTTTTT. This sequence encodes CASTFTGTNEKLFF. Full variable domain (remainder filled in from reference TRBV19 and TRBJ1-4): DGGITQSPKYLFRKEGQNVTLSCEQNLNHDAMYWYRQDPGQGLRLIYYSQIVNDFQKGDIAEGYSVSREKKESFPLTVTSAQKNPTAFYLCASTFTGTNEKLFFGSGTQLSVL.

This chain uses TRBV7-4 with TRBJ1-5; unclear D gene. Germline V lookup: CDR1 SGHVT, CDR2 SQSDAQ. This CDR3 comprises 16 residues. Trimming took 2 bases from V and 3 from J, leaving 14 bases between them. CDR3 sequence (DNA): TGTGCCAGCAGCTTATACGGGCTCATACACAATCAGCCCCAGCATTTT. Its protein product is CASSLYGLIHNQPQHF.

This clone was picked up a small number of times. In DNA, the CDR3 is TGTGCCAGCTCACCACGTGCGGGCGACGGAGCTTTCTTT. Residues: CASSPRAGDGAFF. The V and J genes are TRBV18 and TRBJ1-1, with D hard to call. V lost 1 base, J lost 10 bases, and 13 bases lay in between. The germline V gene has CDR1 KGHSH and CDR2 LQKENI. The CDR3 runs 13 residues.

The genes are TRBV4-3 and TRBJ2-6, with TRBD2 matching 8 bases. Germline V lookup: CDR1 LGHNA, CDR2 YSLEER. The CDR3 has 22 residues. The V segment lost 2 bases and the J segment 1 base; nucleotides outside the gene matches: 19. The DNA for the CDR3 is TGCGCCAGCAGCCAATCCCAAAGTCCCGGACTAGCTTTAAGGTCTGGGGCCAACGTCCTGACTTTC. Translating gives CASSQSQSPGLALRSGANVLTF.

The rearrangement uses TRBV6-5 and TRBJ1-2, with D unclear. Germline lookup yields CDR1 MNHEY and CDR2 SVGAGI. The CDR3 contains 11 residues. V was cut by 6 bases and J by 0 bases, with 2 bases left in between. This chain's CDR3 is CASRANYGYTF. DNA for the CDR3: TGTGCCAGCAGGGCTAACTATGGCTACACCTTC.

V usage is TRBV18 and J usage is TRBJ1-4; D is unclear. V gave up 2 bases and J gave up 7 bases, with 8 bases separating them. Germline V gene data show CDR1 as KGHSH and CDR2 as LQKENI. The CDR3 runs to 13 residues. The CDR3 here is CASSPLEVEKLFF. The CDR3, as DNA: TGTGCCAGCTCACCATTGGAAGTTGAAAAACTGTTTTTT.

The rearrangement uses TRBV6-5 and TRBJ1-3; D remains unclear. Trimming removed 0 bases from V and 4 bases from J, with 13 bases in between. Germline V gives CDR1 MNHEY, CDR2 SVGAGI. This CDR3 is built from 16 residues. This CDR3 reads CASSYSNAAPGNTIYF. The CDR3 DNA follows: TGTGCCAGCAGTTACTCGAATGCCGCTCCCGGAAACACCATATATTTT.

This clone was counted a single time. The gene calls are TRBV6-1 and TRBJ2-3; D gene uncertain. In germline, CDR1 is MNHNS, CDR2 SASEGT. V lost 2 bases to trimming and J lost 3 bases, with 6 bases between them. The CDR3 has 13 amino acids. The CDR3 protein is CASSERRTDTQYF. CDR3 DNA: TGTGCCAGCAGTGAACGCCGAACAGATACGCAGTATTTT.

The chain uses TRBV7-2 and TRBJ2-7, with TRBD2 matching 10 bases. V dropped 5 bases and J dropped 7; count of bases not matched to a gene: 11. CDR1 and CDR2 (germline): SGHTA, FQGNSA. The CDR3 contains 15 residues. The CDR3 DNA reads as TGTGCCAGCAGCCTACAAGCGGGAGGGCCGGGAGAGCAGTACTTC. This sequence encodes CASSLQAGGPGEQYF.

This clone was seen a single time. This sequence joins TRBV18 and TRBJ1-5, with a tentative D call TRBD1 (6 bases). CDR1 is KGHSH and CDR2 is LQKENI in the germline V gene. There are 13 residues in the CDR3. The V and J ends lost 6 bases and 6 bases respectively, with 12 bases between them. The CDR3 DNA is TGTGCCAGCTCCCAGGGGAAAGGTCAGCCCCAGCATTTT. The encoded protein is CASSQGKGQPQHF.

The V and J genes are TRBV5-1 and TRBJ2-1, with no clear D. Germline loops: CDR1 SGHRS, CDR2 YFSETQ. Trimming took 4 bases from V and 4 from J, leaving 6 bases between them. The CDR3 covers 12 residues. The CDR3 DNA reads as TGCGCCAGCAGCACGGATTACAATGAGCAGTTCTTC. This codes for CASSTDYNEQFF.

The chain joins TRBV11-2 to TRBJ1-3; unclear D gene. Between the trimmed V and J ends, which lost 1 base and 5 bases, there was a span of 15 bases. CDR3 length equals 16 residues. Germline-derived CDR1 and CDR2 are SGHAT and FQNNGV. Written as DNA, the CDR3 is TGTGCCAGCAGCTTAGCCGGGCAGGCCGTCAGAAACACCATATATTTT. The encoded protein is CASSLAGQAVRNTIYF.

This sequence joins TRBV6-5 and TRBJ1-5; 8 nucleotides line up with TRBD1. In germline, CDR1 is MNHEY, CDR2 SVGAGI. Trimming cost V 4 bases and J 1 base; bases outside gene matches: 6. This CDR3 is 16 amino acids long. The CDR3 region is CASSLQGAGSNQPQHF. The CDR3 DNA reads TGTGCCAGCAGTTTGCAGGGGGCTGGGAGCAATCAGCCCCAGCATTTT.

This clone showed up just a few times. The V call is TRBV2, the J call TRBJ1-2; TRBD1 aligns across 7 bases. Losses at the gene ends were 0 bases for V and 8 bases for J; bases not matched to a gene: 6. CDR1 is SNHLY and CDR2 is FYNNEI in the germline V gene. CDR3 length equals 14 residues. The CDR3 DNA is TGTGCCAGCAGTGAAGCAGACAGGGTGGGAGGCTACACCTTC. This codes for CASSEADRVGGYTF.

This clone was recorded a few times. The chain joins TRBV7-2 to TRBJ2-3, with TRBD2 matching over 9 bases. The CDR3 consists of 16 residues. V shed 2 bases, J shed 4 bases, and the junction held 7 bases outside the gene matches. Germline lookup yields CDR1 SGHTA and CDR2 FQGNSA. CDR3 sequence (DNA): TGTGCCAGCAGCTTACAGGGAGCGGGAGGTGCAGATACGCAGTATTTT. This sequence encodes CASSLQGAGGADTQYF.